This TCR beta chain was found in a study of CXCR3-negative and CXCR3-positive naive CD8 T cells. Study-wide points: TRB CDR3s were more hydrophobic in CXCR3-positive than in CXCR3-negative naive cells. Each naive subset displayed comparably high diversity, whereas memory CD8+ cells displayed much lower diversity.

Libraries were UMI-labeled 5' RACE TRB cDNA. TCRdb reanalyzed the 5' RACE reads, giving one entry per CDR3 protein sequence and no DNA. The listing records some 150,000 distinct CDR3 sequences. Germline V lookup: CDR1 MNHEY, CDR2 SVGAGI. This CDR3 contains 14 residues. Turning to this clonotype: Its antigen is not known.

The V gene is TRBV6-5, the J gene TRBJ1-1; TCRdb gives TRBD1 as the D gene, but with no DNA this cannot be confirmed. What was sequenced was naive CXCR3+ CD8+ T cells from blood. The subset here: CD45RO-CCR7+CD27+CD95- naive CD8+ T cells expressing CXCR3 (TNR3+). The receptor comes from a human donor in good health. Some clones in this sample may be carry-over from other donors' samples. The CDR3 reads CASSYSIDSPAAFF.